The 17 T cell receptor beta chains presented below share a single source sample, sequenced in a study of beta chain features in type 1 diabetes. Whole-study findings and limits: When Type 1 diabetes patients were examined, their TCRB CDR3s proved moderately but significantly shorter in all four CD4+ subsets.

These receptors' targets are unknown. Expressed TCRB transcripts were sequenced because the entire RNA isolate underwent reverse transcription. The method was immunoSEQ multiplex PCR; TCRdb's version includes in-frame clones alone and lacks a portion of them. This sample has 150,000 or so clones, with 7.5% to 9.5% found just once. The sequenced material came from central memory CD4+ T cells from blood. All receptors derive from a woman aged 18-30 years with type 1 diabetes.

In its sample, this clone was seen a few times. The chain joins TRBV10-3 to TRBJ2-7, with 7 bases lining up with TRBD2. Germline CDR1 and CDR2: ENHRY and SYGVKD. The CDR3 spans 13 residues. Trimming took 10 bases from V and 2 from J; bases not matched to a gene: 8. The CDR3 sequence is CATREADTYEQYF. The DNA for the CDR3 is TGTGCCACACGGGAGGCCGACACCTACGAGCAGTACTTC.

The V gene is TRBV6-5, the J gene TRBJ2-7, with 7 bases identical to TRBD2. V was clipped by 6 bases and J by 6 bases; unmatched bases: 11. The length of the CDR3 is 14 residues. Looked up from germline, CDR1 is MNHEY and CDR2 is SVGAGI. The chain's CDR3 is CASSLITSDGEQYF. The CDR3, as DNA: TGTGCCAGCAGCCTAATTACTAGCGACGGCGAGCAGTACTTC.

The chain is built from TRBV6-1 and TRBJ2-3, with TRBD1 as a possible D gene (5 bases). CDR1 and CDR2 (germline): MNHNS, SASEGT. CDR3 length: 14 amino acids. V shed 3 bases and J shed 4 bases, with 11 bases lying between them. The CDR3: CASSDQQVSDTQYF. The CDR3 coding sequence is TGTGCCAGCAGTGATCAACAGGTGTCAGATACGCAGTATTTT.

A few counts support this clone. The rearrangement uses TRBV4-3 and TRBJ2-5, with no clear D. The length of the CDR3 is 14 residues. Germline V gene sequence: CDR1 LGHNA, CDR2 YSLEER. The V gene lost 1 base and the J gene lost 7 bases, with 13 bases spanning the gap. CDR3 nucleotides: TGCGCCAGCAGCCAAGTAGGAGTGGGTGGGACCCAGTACTTC. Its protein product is CASSQVGVGGTQYF.

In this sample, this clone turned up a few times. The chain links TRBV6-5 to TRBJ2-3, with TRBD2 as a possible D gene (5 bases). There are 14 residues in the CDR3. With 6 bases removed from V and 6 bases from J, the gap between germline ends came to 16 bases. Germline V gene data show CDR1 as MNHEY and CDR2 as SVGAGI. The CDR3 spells CASSPSGAADTQYF. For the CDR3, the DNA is TGTGCCAGCAGCCCCTCTGGAGCGGCCGATACGCAGTATTTT.

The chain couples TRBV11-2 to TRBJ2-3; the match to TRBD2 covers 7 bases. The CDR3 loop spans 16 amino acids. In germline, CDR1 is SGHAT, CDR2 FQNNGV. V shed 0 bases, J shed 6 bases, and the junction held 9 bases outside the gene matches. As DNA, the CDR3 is TGTGCCAGCAGCTTAGATCGTGTGGGAGGGGTGGATACGCAGTATTTT. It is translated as CASSLDRVGGVDTQYF.

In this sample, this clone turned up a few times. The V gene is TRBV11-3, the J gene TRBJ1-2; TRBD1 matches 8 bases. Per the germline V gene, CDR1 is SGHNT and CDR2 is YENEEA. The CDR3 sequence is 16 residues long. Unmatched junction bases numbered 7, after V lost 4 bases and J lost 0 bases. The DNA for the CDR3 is TGTGCCAGCAGCTCCCGACAGGGGTCAGCTAACTATGGCTACACCTTC. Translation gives CASSSRQGSANYGYTF.

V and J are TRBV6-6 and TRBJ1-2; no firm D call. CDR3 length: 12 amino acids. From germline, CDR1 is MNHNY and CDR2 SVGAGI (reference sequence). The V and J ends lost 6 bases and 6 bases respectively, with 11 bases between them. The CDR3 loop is CASSPSVDGYTF. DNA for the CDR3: TGTGCCAGCAGCCCAAGTGTAGATGGCTACACCTTC.

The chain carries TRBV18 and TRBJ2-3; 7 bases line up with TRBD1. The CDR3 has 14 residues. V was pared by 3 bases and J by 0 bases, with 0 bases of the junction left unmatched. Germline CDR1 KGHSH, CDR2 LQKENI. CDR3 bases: TGTGCCAGCTCACCGGACAGGAGCACAGATACGCAGTATTTT. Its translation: CASSPDRSTDTQYF.

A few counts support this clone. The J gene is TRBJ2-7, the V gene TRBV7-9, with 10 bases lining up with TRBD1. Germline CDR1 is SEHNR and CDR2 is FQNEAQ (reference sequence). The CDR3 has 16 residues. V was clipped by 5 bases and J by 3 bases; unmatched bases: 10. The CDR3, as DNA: TGTGCCAGCAGCCGTCCCGGGACAGGGGACCACTACGAGCAGTACTTC. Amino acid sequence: CASSRPGTGDHYEQYF.

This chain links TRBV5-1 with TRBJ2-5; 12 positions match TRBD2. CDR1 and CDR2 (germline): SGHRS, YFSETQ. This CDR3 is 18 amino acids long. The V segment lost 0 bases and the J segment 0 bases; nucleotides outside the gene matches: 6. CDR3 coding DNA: TGCGCCAGCAGCTTGGTGCTAGCGGGGGGGCTGGACCAAGAGACCCAGTACTTC. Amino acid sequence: CASSLVLAGGLDQETQYF.

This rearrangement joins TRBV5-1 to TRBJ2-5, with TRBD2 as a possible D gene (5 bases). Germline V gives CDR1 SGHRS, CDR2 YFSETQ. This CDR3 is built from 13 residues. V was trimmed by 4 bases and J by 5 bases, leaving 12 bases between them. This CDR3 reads CASSQAPGETQYF. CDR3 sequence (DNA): TGCGCCAGCAGCCAGGCCCCGGGGGAGACCCAGTACTTC. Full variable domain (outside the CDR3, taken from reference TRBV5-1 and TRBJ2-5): KAGVTQTPRYLIKTRGQQVTLSCSPISGHRSVSWYQQTPGQGLQFLFEYFSETQRNKGNFPGRFSGRQFSNSRSEMNVSTLELGDSALYLCASSQAPGETQYFGPGTRLLVL.

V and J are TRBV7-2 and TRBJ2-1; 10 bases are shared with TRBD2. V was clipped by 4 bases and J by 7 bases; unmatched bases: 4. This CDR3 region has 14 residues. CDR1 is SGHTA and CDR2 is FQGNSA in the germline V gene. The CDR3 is CASSSSGSLNEQFF. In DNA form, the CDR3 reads TGTGCCAGCAGCTCTAGCGGGAGCTTGAATGAGCAGTTCTTC.

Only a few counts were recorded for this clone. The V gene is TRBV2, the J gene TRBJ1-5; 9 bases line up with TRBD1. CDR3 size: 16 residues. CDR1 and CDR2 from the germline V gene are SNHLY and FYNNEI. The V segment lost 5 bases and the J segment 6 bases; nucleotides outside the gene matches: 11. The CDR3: CASSQERDRAGQPQHF. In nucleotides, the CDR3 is TGTGCCAGCAGTCAGGAAAGGGACAGGGCGGGTCAGCCCCAGCATTTT.

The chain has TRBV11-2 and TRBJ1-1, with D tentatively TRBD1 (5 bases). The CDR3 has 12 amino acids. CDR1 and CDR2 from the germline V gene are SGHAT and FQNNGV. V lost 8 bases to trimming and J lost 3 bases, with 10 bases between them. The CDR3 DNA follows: TGTGCCAGCGGGGCAGGGCACACTGAAGCTTTCTTT. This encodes CASGAGHTEAFF.

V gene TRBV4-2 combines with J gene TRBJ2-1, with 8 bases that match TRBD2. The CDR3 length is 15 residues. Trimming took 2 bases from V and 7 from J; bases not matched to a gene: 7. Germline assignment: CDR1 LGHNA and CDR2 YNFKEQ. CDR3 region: CASSQLPGLENEQFF. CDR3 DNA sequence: TGTGCCAGCAGCCAATTACCGGGACTAGAAAATGAGCAGTTCTTC.

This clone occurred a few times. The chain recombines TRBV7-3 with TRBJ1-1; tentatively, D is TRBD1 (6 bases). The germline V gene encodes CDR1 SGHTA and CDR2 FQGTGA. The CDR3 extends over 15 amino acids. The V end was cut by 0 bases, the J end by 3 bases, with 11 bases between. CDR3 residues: CASSLTRGGYTEAFF. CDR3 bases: TGTGCCAGCAGCTTAACAAGGGGGGGATACACTGAAGCTTTCTTT.